The T cell receptor beta chain described here comes from a study of blood T cell repertoires in COVID-19. The cohort comprised adults aged about 18 to 100 years residing in around 25 US areas. Germline CDR1 and CDR2: LGHNA and YSLEER. With 4 bases clipped from V and 1 base from J, the junction kept 2 bases outside the gene matches. CDR3 size: 16 residues. In the study's own analysis: From reference gene primer amplification, estimates of nucleated cell counts were derived. The assay was immunoSEQ multiplex PCR, and TCRdb's table has in-frame clones only and misses some. V and J calls and clone size are copied from that table; D and trimming were computed from the DNA. This sample has about 150,000 clones, with 70% to 90% found just once.

This TCR derives from a woman in her forties or fifties who had recovered from COVID-19. The specimen was PBMCs or T cells enriched from blood (not recorded which). This chain connects TRBV4-3 to TRBJ2-1; TRBD2 aligns across 12 bases. The CDR3 protein is CASSPSGGGSYNEQFF. CDR3 DNA: TGCGCCAGCAGCCCTAGCGGGGGGGGTTCCTACAATGAGCAGTTCTTC.